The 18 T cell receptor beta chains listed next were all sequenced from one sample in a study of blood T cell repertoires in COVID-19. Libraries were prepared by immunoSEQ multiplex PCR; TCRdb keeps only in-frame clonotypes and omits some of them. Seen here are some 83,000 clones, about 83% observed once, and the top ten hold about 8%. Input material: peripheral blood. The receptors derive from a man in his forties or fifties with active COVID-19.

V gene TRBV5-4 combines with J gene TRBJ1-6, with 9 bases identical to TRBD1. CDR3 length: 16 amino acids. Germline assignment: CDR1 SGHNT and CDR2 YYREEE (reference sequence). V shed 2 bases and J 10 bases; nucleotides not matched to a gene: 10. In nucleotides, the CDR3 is TGTGCCAGCAGCTTCAGGCCGGGACAGGGTGGCTCACCCCTCCACTTT. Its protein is CASSFRPGQGGSPLHF.

DNA of the CDR3: TGTGCCACCAGCAGGGAGACAGGGACCTATGGCTACACCTTC. Residues: CATSRETGTYGYTF. This rearrangement joins TRBV15 to TRBJ1-2, with 7 bases lining up with TRBD1. After removal of 3 bases from V and 4 bases from J, the junction contained 5 bases not matched to a gene. The germline gives CDR1 LNHNV, CDR2 YYDKDF (reference sequence). This CDR3 has 14 residues. Full variable domain (rest looked up from reference TRBV15 and TRBJ1-2): DAMVIQNPRYQVTQFGKPVTLSCSQTLNHNVMYWYQQKSSQAPKLLFHYYDKDFNNEADTPDNFQSRRPNTSFCFLDIRSPGLGDTAMYLCATSRETGTYGYTFGSGTRLTVV.

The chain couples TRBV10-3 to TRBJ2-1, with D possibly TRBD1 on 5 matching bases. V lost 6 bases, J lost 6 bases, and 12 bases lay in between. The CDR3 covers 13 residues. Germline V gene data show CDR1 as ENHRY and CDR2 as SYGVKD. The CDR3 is CAIRDTSSNEQFF. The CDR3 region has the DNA TGTGCCATCAGGGACACGTCCAGCAATGAGCAGTTCTTC.

In DNA form, the CDR3 reads TGTGCCAGCAGTGCTTCGCGCAATGAGCAGTTCTTC. Translation: CASSASRNEQFF. The rearrangement joins TRBV6-1 to TRBJ2-1; the D is unclear. Trimming took 4 bases from V and 6 from J, leaving 7 bases between them. This CDR3 has 12 amino acids. Looked up from germline, CDR1 is MNHNS and CDR2 is SASEGT.

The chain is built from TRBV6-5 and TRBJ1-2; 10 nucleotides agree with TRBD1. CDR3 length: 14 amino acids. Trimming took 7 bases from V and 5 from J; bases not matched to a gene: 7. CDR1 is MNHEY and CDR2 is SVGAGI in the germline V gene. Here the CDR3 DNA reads TGTGCCAGCACCAGGGGACAGGGGAAGTATGGCTACACCTTC. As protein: CASTRGQGKYGYTF.

This CDR3 reads CASSLRDRKNTEAFF. CDR3 nucleotides: TGTGCCAGCAGCCTAAGGGACAGGAAGAACACTGAAGCTTTCTTT. The chain has TRBV3-1 (or the pseudogene TRBV3-2) and TRBJ1-1; 8 nucleotides align to TRBD1. CDR1 is LGHDT, CDR2 YNNKEL, per germline (reference sequence). This CDR3 comprises 15 residues. The J segment lost 1 base and the V segment lost 4 bases, leaving 5 bases of the junction unmatched.

The CDR3 here is CASSLPGDYTF. The CDR3 DNA is TGTGCCAGCAGCTTGCCAGGCGACTACACCTTC. The V gene is TRBV5-5, the J gene TRBJ1-2; D is uncertain. Germline assignment: CDR1 SGHKS and CDR2 YYEKEE (reference sequence). V was trimmed by 1 base and J by 10 bases, leaving 8 bases between them. The CDR3 consists of 11 residues.

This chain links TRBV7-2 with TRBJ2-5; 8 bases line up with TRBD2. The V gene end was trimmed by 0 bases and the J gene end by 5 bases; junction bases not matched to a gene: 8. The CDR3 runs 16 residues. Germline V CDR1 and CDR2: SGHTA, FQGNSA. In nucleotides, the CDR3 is TGTGCCAGCAGCTTAGCGCTTTCGCGGGGGGTTGAGACCCAGTACTTC. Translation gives CASSLALSRGVETQYF.

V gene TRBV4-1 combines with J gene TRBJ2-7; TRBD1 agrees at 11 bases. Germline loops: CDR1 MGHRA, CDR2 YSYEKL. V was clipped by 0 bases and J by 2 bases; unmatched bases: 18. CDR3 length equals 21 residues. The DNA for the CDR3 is TGCGCCAGCAGCCAAGATCCCCAAAGGCTATCTCCGGGACAGGGGGCCTACGAGCAGTACTTC. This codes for CASSQDPQRLSPGQGAYEQYF.

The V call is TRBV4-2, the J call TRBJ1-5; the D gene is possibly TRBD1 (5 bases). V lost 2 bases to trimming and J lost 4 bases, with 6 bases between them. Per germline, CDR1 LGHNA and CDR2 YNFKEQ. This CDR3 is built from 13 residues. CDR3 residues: CASSQSGNQPQHF. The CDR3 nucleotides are TGTGCCAGCAGCCAATCAGGGAATCAGCCCCAGCATTTT.

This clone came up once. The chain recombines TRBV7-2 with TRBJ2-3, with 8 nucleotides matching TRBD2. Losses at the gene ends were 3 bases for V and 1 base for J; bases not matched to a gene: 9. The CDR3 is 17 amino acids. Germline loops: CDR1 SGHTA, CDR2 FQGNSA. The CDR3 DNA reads TGTGCCAGCAGCTTCTTGCTAGCGGGCACTGGCACAGATACGCAGTATTTT. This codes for CASSFLLAGTGTDTQYF.

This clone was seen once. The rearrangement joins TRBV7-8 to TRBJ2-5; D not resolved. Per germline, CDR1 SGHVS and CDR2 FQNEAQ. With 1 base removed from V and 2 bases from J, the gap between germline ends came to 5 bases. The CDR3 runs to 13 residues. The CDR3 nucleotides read TGTGCCAGCAGCTTAGACAGTCAAGAGACCCAGTACTTC. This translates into CASSLDSQETQYF.

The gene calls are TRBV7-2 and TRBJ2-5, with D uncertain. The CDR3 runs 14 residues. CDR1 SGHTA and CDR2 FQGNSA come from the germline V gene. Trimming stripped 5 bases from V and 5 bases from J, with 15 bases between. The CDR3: CASSLTATVETQYF. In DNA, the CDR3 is TGTGCCAGCAGCCTGACTGCTACGGTGGAGACCCAGTACTTC.

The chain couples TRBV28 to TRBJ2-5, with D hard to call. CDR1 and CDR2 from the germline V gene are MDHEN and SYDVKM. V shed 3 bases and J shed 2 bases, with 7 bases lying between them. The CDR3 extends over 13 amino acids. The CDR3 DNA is TGTGCCAGCAGTTTTGCACAGCAAGAGACCCAGTACTTC. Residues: CASSFAQQETQYF.

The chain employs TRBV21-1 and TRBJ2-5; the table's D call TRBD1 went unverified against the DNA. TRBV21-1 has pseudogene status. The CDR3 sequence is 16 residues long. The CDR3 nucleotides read TGTGCCAGCAGCACACCCTCAGGGCCCACACGCGAGACCCAGTACTTC. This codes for CASSTPSGPTRETQYF.

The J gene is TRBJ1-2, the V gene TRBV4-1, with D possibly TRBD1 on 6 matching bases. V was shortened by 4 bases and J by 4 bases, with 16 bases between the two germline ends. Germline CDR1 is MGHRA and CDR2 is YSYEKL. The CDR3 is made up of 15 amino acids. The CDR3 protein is CASSRLDTGSYGYTF. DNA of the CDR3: TGCGCCAGCAGCCGCTTAGACACAGGGAGCTATGGCTACACCTTC.

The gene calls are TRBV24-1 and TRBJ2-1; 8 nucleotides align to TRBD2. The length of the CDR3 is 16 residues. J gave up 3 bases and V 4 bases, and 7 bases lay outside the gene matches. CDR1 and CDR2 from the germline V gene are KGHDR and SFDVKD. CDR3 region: CATSDPGGLVYNEQFF. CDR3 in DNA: TGTGCCACCAGTGACCCGGGAGGGCTTGTCTACAATGAGCAGTTCTTC.

The CDR3 here is CSVARGGGTEAFF. CDR3 DNA: TGCAGCGTGGCCAGGGGCGGTGGTACTGAAGCTTTCTTT. The V and J genes are TRBV29-1 and TRBJ1-1; a possible D gene is TRBD1 (6 bases). The CDR3 is 13 amino acids. Germline values: CDR1 SQVTM, CDR2 ANQGSEA. V was cut by 6 bases and J by 5 bases, with 16 bases left in between.